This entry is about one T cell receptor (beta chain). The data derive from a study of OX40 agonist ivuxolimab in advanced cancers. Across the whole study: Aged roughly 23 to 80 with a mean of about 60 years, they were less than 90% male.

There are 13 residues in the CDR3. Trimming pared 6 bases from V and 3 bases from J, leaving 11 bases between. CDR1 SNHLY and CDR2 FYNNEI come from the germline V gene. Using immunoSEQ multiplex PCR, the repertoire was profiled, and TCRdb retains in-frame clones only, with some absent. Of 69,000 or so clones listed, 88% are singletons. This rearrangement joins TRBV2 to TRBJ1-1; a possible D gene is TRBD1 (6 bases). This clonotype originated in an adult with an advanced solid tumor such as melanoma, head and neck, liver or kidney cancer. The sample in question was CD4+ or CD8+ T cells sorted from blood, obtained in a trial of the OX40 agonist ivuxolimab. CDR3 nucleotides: TGTGCCAGCAGCAGGCCAGGGGACACTGAAGCTTTCTTT. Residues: CASSRPGDTEAFF.